Shown below are 27 T cell receptor beta chains from a single sample sequenced in a study of blood T cell repertoires in COVID-19. Some clones are missing from TCRdb's copy, which holds only in-frame ones; the method was immunoSEQ multiplex PCR. The table includes approximately 170,000 clones, approximately 80% detected once. The sample was PBMCs or T cells enriched from blood (not recorded which). These receptors originate from a man aged 35 to 55 who had recovered from COVID-19.

The genes are TRBV7-3 and TRBJ1-1, with D possibly being TRBD1 (6 bases). From germline, CDR1 is SGHTA and CDR2 FQGTGA. Trimming took off 7 bases at V and 1 base at J, with 10 bases between the two ends. CDR3 length: 13 residues. The chain's CDR3 is CASTLGGNTEAFF. CDR3 bases: TGTGCCAGCACCCTAGGGGGGAACACTGAAGCTTTCTTT.

This clone was detected only once. The chain joins TRBV18 to TRBJ2-2, with D perhaps matching TRBD2 (6 bases). The V end was cut by 3 bases, the J end by 3 bases, with 11 bases between. Germline CDR1 is KGHSH and CDR2 is LQKENI. The CDR3 has 15 residues. The CDR3 DNA sequence: TGTGCCAGCTCACCGGGCGGGGTGCACACCGGGGAGCTGTTTTTT. Protein sequence: CASSPGGVHTGELFF.

The genes are TRBV7-9 and TRBJ1-1, with D possibly matching TRBD1 (5 bases). The CDR3 is 17 residues long. CDR1 is SEHNR, CDR2 FQNEAQ, per germline (reference sequence). V was cut by 7 bases and J by 1 base, with 22 bases left in between. The CDR3 DNA reads as TGTGCCAGCACCCCCCAGGGCCGGCGGCCGTGGAACACTGAAGCTTTCTTT. This encodes CASTPQGRRPWNTEAFF.

This rearrangement joins TRBV3-1 (or the pseudogene TRBV3-2) to TRBJ2-1, with D perhaps TRBD2 (6 bases). CDR1 and CDR2 from the germline V gene are LGHDT and YNNKEL (reference sequence). The CDR3 sequence is 13 residues long. Trimming shortened V by 4 bases and J by 10 bases, and 14 bases separated the two germline ends. The CDR3 loop reads CASSPRQRAEQFF. CDR3 in DNA: TGTGCCAGCAGCCCACGTCAGCGGGCAGAGCAGTTCTTC.

The rearrangement links TRBV7-3 to TRBJ2-1, with TRBD2 identical over 11 bases. Trimming at V came to 2 bases and at J to 4 bases, leaving 4 bases not matched to a gene. The germline CDR1 and CDR2 sequences are SGHTA and FQGTGA. The CDR3 is 16 residues long. This CDR3 is CASSLLIAGGYNEQFF. The CDR3 DNA reads TGTGCCAGCAGCTTACTTATAGCGGGGGGGTACAATGAGCAGTTCTTC.

This clone was seen at least ten times. The chain carries TRBV9 and TRBJ2-2; maybe TRBD1 (5 bases). Germline-derived CDR1 and CDR2 are SGDLS and YYNGEE. V was cut by 0 bases and J by 7 bases, with 7 bases left in between. There are 13 residues in the CDR3. The CDR3 DNA reads as TGTGCCAGCAGCGTAGCAGGGAACGGGGAGCTGTTTTTT. Protein sequence: CASSVAGNGELFF.

V gene TRBV5-4 combines with J gene TRBJ2-5; possibly TRBD2 for D (7 bases). The CDR3 is 16 amino acids. The germline CDR1 and CDR2 sequences are SGHNT and YYREEE (reference sequence). Trimming left V 3 bases short and J 4 bases short, with 19 bases between. DNA for the CDR3: TGTGCCAGCAGCTCCTCGAAGAGGGGGGGCTTAGAGACCCAGTACTTC. Its protein product is CASSSSKRGGLETQYF.

A few counts support this clone. The chain recombines TRBV5-1 with TRBJ1-1; the match to TRBD1 covers 8 bases. J was trimmed by 7 bases and V by 0 bases; bases with no gene match: 5. The CDR3 loop spans 14 amino acids. CDR1 and CDR2 (germline): SGHRS, YFSETQ. CDR3 in DNA: TGCGCCAGCAGCTTGGGGCAGGGGGCTCGTGAAGCTTTCTTT. It yields the protein CASSLGQGAREAFF.

This sequence joins TRBV5-1 and TRBJ2-1; D remains unclear. From germline, CDR1 is SGHRS and CDR2 YFSETQ. The CDR3 contains 11 residues. V was clipped by 4 bases and J by 4 bases, with 3 bases between them. CDR3 sequence: CASSLYNEQFF. The CDR3 region has the DNA TGCGCCAGCAGCCTTTACAATGAGCAGTTCTTC. Together with reference TRBV5-1 and TRBJ2-1, the CDR3 gives the full variable domain: KAGVTQTPRYLIKTRGQQVTLSCSPISGHRSVSWYQQTPGQGLQFLFEYFSETQRNKGNFPGRFSGRQFSNSRSEMNVSTLELGDSALYLCASSLYNEQFFGPGTRLTVL.

This chain uses TRBV25-1 with TRBJ2-6; 8 positions match TRBD1. This CDR3 has 17 residues. Unmatched junction bases numbered 7, after V lost 6 bases and J lost 0 bases. Germline CDR1 MGHDK, CDR2 SYGVNS. The CDR3 nucleotides are TGTGCCAGCAGCGGACAGGGCCTCAGCTCTGGGGCCAACGTCCTGACTTTC. It encodes CASSGQGLSSGANVLTF.

The V and J genes are TRBV29-1 and TRBJ1-5, with D tentatively TRBD1 (6 bases). The germline CDR1 and CDR2 sequences are SQVTM and ANQGSEA. V shed 6 bases and J shed 2 bases, with 14 bases lying between them. This CDR3 is built from 14 residues. CDR3: CSVETGNGNQPQHF. The CDR3 DNA reads as TGCAGCGTGGAAACAGGGAACGGCAATCAGCCCCAGCATTTT.

This CDR3 is CASGAGGSAYNEQFF. The CDR3 coding sequence is TGTGCTAGTGGGGCAGGGGGCTCCGCCTACAATGAGCAGTTCTTC. The V gene is TRBV12-5, the J gene TRBJ2-1; TRBD1 matches at 8 bases. In germline, CDR1 is LGHNT, CDR2 FRNRAP. Losses at the gene ends were 6 bases for V and 2 bases for J; bases not matched to a gene: 6. The CDR3 totals 15 residues.

This clone has only a few counts. This CDR3 is CASSLAPTDTQYF. CDR3 DNA: TGTGCCAGCTCTCTAGCGCCCACAGATACGCAGTATTTT. This rearrangement joins TRBV6-5 to TRBJ2-3; a possible D gene is TRBD2 (6 bases). V gave up 8 bases and J gave up 2 bases, with 11 bases separating them. CDR3 length: 13 residues. Germline assignment: CDR1 MNHEY and CDR2 SVGAGI.

This clone was detected only a few times. V gene TRBV27 combines with J gene TRBJ1-5; D unresolved. The CDR3 covers 13 residues. Looked up from germline, CDR1 is MNHEY and CDR2 is SMNVEV (reference sequence). V was pared by 6 bases and J by 5 bases, with 11 bases between. CDR3 DNA: TGTGCCAGCAGACGAGGGAGGGATCAGCCCCAGCATTTT. This translates into CASRRGRDQPQHF.

This clone has only one observation. For the CDR3, the DNA is TGTGCCAGCAGCTTTGGGACAGGGCTTAACCGAGCGTATTTT. This codes for CASSFGTGLNRAYF. This chain uses TRBV5-4 with TRBJ2-3, with 9 bases lining up with TRBD1. Germline values: CDR1 SGHNT, CDR2 YYREEE (reference sequence). J lost 14 bases, V lost 2 bases, and 12 bases had no gene match. The CDR3 contains 14 residues.

This sequence joins TRBV4-1 and TRBJ2-7; TRBD1 might be the D (6 bases). The germline V and J ends were trimmed by 8 bases and 9 bases, with 14 bases remaining between them. CDR3 size: 11 residues. CDR1 and CDR2 (germline): MGHRA, YSYEKL. CDR3: CASLNRVVQYV. For the CDR3, the DNA is TGCGCCAGCTTAAACAGGGTCGTGCAGTACGTC.

This chain uses TRBV5-1 with TRBJ2-1; D is unresolved. Germline V CDR1 and CDR2: SGHRS, YFSETQ. The CDR3 spans 13 residues. Trimming shortened V by 0 bases and J by 5 bases, and 6 bases separated the two germline ends. CDR3 in amino acids: CASSLDPNNEQFF. The DNA of the CDR3 is TGCGCCAGCAGCTTGGATCCCAACAATGAGCAGTTCTTC.

The genes are TRBV19 and TRBJ1-6; no clear D gene. The V end was cut by 4 bases, the J end by 7 bases, with 5 bases between. The length of the CDR3 is 12 residues. CDR1 is LNHDA and CDR2 is SQIVND in the germline V gene (reference sequence). DNA for the CDR3: TGTGCCAGTAGTACCCTGAATTCACCCCTCCACTTT. It yields the protein CASSTLNSPLHF.

V gene TRBV6-5 combines with J gene TRBJ1-1; possibly TRBD1 for D (5 bases). The CDR3 loop spans 13 amino acids. V lost 4 bases and J lost 4, with 10 bases in between. Germline lookup yields CDR1 MNHEY and CDR2 SVGAGI. CDR3 residues: CASSSLRGTEAFF. CDR3 nucleotide sequence: TGTGCCAGCAGTTCCCTTAGGGGCACTGAAGCTTTCTTT.

This sequence joins TRBV24-1 and TRBJ1-5; TRBD1 aligns across 10 bases. CDR1 and CDR2 (germline): KGHDR, SFDVKD. J was trimmed by 6 bases and V by 7 bases; bases with no gene match: 2. This CDR3 is built from 13 residues. The CDR3 sequence: CATSGTGVQPQHF. In nucleotides, the CDR3 is TGTGCCACCAGCGGGACAGGGGTTCAGCCCCAGCATTTT.

This chain's CDR3 is CASSPPTQGGYTF. The CDR3, as DNA: TGTGCCAGCTCACCACCGACACAGGGTGGCTACACCTTC. The chain couples TRBV18 to TRBJ1-2; D is perhaps TRBD1 (6 bases). Per the germline V gene, CDR1 is KGHSH and CDR2 is LQKENI. Trimming removed 0 bases from V and 7 bases from J, with 9 bases in between. The CDR3 extends over 13 amino acids.

This clone was seen only a few times. The J gene is TRBJ1-4, the V gene TRBV10-3; D possibly corresponds to TRBD1 (5 bases). CDR1 is ENHRY, CDR2 SYGVKD, per germline. Trimming removed 2 bases at V and 8 bases at J, with 12 bases between. The CDR3 runs 14 residues. The CDR3 DNA follows: TGTGCCATCAGTGAGGCGGGGGGGACGGAAAAACTGTTTTTT. Amino acid sequence: CAISEAGGTEKLFF.

This chain joins TRBV9 and TRBJ1-1; D is unclear. This CDR3 is 17 amino acids long. V dropped 0 bases and J dropped 0 bases, with 15 bases sitting between them. Germline V CDR1 and CDR2: SGDLS, YYNGEE. DNA of the CDR3: TGTGCCAGCAGCGTAGGTGTCAGAGGCTACATGAACACTGAAGCTTTCTTT. As protein: CASSVGVRGYMNTEAFF. Full variable domain (missing parts from reference TRBV9 and TRBJ1-1): DSGVTQTPKHLITATGQRVTLRCSPRSGDLSVYWYQQSLDQGLQFLIQYYNGEERAKGNILERFSAQQFPDLHSELNLSSLELGDSALYFCASSVGVRGYMNTEAFFGQGTRLTVV.

V gene TRBV10-3 combines with J gene TRBJ1-2; 9 positions agree with TRBD1. The CDR3 runs 15 residues. The J segment lost 3 bases and the V segment lost 7 bases, leaving 9 bases of the junction unmatched. The germline CDR1 and CDR2 sequences are ENHRY and SYGVKD. The DNA for the CDR3 is TGTGCCATCATGCCAGGGGACAGGGTGGACTATGGCTACACCTTC. Its protein product is CAIMPGDRVDYGYTF.

The V gene is TRBV25-1, the J gene TRBJ2-1, with a tentative D call TRBD1 (5 bases). V lost 6 bases to trimming and J lost 0 bases, with 9 bases between them. Germline values: CDR1 MGHDK, CDR2 SYGVNS. The CDR3 has 14 amino acids. This CDR3 reads CASSTGPSYNEQFF. The DNA of the CDR3 is TGTGCCAGCAGCACAGGACCCTCCTACAATGAGCAGTTCTTC.

The chain has TRBV27 and TRBJ2-7; maybe TRBD2 (6 bases). CDR1 and CDR2 (germline): MNHEY, SMNVEV (reference sequence). Trimming stripped 6 bases from V and 0 bases from J, with 18 bases between. CDR3 size: 16 residues. In nucleotides, the CDR3 is TGTGCCAGCAGCGGAGCGGGCGCTACAAGCTCCTACGAGCAGTACTTC. This gives the protein CASSGAGATSSYEQYF.

V gene TRBV7-9 combines with J gene TRBJ1-5; TRBD1 is a possible D gene (5 bases). Germline V lookup: CDR1 SEHNR, CDR2 FQNEAQ (reference sequence). CDR3 length: 15 residues. Trimming shortened V by 5 bases and J by 1 base, and 12 bases separated the two germline ends. CDR3 DNA sequence: TGTGCCAGCAGCCCGCAGGGATCGAGCAATCAGCCCCAGCATTTT. Translated, it gives CASSPQGSSNQPQHF. Filled out from reference TRBV7-9 and TRBJ1-5, the complete variable domain reads DTGVSQNPRHKITKRGQNVTFRCDPISEHNRLYWYRQTLGQGPEFLTYFQNEAQLEKSRLLSDRFSAERPKGSFSTLEIQRTEQGDSAMYLCASSPQGSSNQPQHFGDGTRLSIL.